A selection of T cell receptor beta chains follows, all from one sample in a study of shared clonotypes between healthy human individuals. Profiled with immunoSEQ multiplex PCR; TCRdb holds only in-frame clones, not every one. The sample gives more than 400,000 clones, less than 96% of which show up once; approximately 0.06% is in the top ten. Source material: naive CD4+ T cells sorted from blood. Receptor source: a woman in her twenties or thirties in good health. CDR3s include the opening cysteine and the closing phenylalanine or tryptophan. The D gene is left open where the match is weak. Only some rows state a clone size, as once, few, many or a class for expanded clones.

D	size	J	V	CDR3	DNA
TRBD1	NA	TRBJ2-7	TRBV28	CASSNPGTDEQYF	TGTGCCAGCAGTAACCCAGGGACAGACGAGCAGTACTTC
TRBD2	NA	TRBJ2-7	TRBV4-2	CASSLAPGRGDEQYF	TGTGCCAGCAGCTTGGCACCGGGGCGGGGGGACGAGCAGTACTTC
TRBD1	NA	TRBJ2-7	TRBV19	CASSPRQGLVRRYEQYF	TGTGCCAGTAGTCCCCGACAGGGTTTAGTTCGCCGCTACGAGCAGTACTTC
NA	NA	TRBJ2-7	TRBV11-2	CASSFHRVNGEQYF	TGTGCCAGCAGCTTCCACAGGGTGAATGGCGAGCAGTACTTC
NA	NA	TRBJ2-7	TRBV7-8	CASSLYGSLKAYEQYF	TGTGCCAGCAGCTTATACGGAAGTCTAAAGGCCTACGAGCAGTACTTC
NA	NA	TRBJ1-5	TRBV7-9	CASSLGAEGPQHF	TGTGCCAGCAGCCTTGGGGCGGAGGGGCCCCAGCATTTT
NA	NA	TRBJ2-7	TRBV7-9	CASSLGAVSYEQYF	TGTGCCAGCAGCCTAGGAGCGGTATCCTACGAGCAGTACTTC
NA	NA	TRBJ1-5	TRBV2	CASSEIRAQPQHF	TGTGCCAGCAGTGAAATTAGGGCTCAGCCCCAGCATTTT
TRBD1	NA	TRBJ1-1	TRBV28	CALRDRVGTEAFF	TGTGCCTTACGAGACAGGGTGGGGACTGAAGCTTTCTTT
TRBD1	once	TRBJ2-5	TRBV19	CASSRGQDQETQYF	TGTGCCAGTAGCCGGGGACAGGACCAAGAGACCCAGTACTTC
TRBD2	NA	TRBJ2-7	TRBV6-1	CASIPTSGNSYEQYF	TGTGCCAGCATACCGACTAGCGGGAACTCCTACGAGCAGTACTTC
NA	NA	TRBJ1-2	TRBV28	CASSLANRGNYGYTF	TGTGCCAGCAGTTTAGCCAATCGGGGGAACTATGGCTACACCTTC
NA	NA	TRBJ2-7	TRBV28	CASHTDLVSREQYF	TGTGCCAGCCATACTGACTTGGTTTCCCGCGAGCAGTACTTC
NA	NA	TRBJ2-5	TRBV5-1	CASSLAQAGVETQYF	TGCGCCAGCAGCTTGGCCCAGGCAGGGGTAGAGACCCAGTACTTC
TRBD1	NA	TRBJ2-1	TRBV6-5	CASRGDRGDNNEQFF	TGTGCCAGCAGGGGCGACAGGGGTGATAATAATGAGCAGTTCTTC
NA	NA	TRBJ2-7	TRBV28	CASSSTISEQYF	TGTGCCAGCAGTTCGACTATATCCGAGCAGTACTTC
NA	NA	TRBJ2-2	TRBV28	CASRVSTGELFF	TGTGCCAGCAGGGTTTCGACCGGGGAGCTGTTTTTT
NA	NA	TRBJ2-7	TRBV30	CAWSVRGGHEQYF	TGTGCCTGGAGTGTACGGGGAGGCCACGAGCAGTACTTC
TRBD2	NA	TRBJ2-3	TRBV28	CASSLVAGGGRDTQYF	TGTGCCAGCAGTTTAGTTGCGGGAGGGGGGAGAGATACGCAGTATTTT
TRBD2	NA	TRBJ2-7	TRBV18	CASSPPSGTSSPEQYF	TGTGCCAGCTCACCACCCTCCGGGACTAGCTCCCCCGAGCAGTACTTC
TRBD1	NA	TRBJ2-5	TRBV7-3	CASSGQGARETQYF	TGTGCCAGCAGCGGTCAGGGGGCGCGAGAGACCCAGTACTTC
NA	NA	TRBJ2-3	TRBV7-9	CASSTSRMDTDTQYF	TGTGCCAGCAGTACATCCCGTATGGATACAGATACGCAGTATTTT
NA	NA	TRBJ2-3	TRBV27	CASSLSRADTQYF	TGTGCCAGCAGTTTATCGAGGGCAGATACGCAGTATTTT
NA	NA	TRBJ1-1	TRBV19	CASSMGAGAMNTEAFF	TGTGCCAGTAGTATGGGAGCAGGGGCCATGAACACTGAAGCTTTCTTT
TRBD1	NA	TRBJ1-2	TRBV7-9	CAIQDRGNIYGYTF	TGTGCCATACAGGACAGGGGGAATATCTATGGCTACACCTTC
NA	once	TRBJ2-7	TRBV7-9	CASSSGLEQYF	TGTGCCAGCAGCTCCGGGCTCGAGCAGTACTTC
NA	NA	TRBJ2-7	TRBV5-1	CASSYDGGTYEQYF	TGCGCCAGCAGCTATGACGGGGGTACCTACGAGCAGTACTTC
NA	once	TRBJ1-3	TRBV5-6	CASSLQGPGNTIYF	TGTGCCAGCAGCTTGCAAGGGCCTGGAAACACCATATATTTT
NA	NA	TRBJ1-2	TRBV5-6	CASSLAGAVLGFGYTF	TGTGCCAGCAGCTTGGCCGGGGCGGTGCTGGGGTTCGGCTACACCTTC
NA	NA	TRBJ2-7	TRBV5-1	CASSSIVLLEQYF	TGCGCCAGCAGTTCGATAGTTCTCCTCGAGCAGTACTTC
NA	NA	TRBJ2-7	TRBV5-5	CASSSDGHSYEQYF	TGTGCCAGCAGCTCGGACGGACACTCCTACGAGCAGTACTTC
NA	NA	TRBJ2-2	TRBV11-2	CASSLKGQRTNTGELFF	TGTGCCAGCAGCTTAAAAGGCCAACGAACGAACACCGGGGAGCTGTTTTTT
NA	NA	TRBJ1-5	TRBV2	CASSVETPAIRPQHF	TGTGCCAGCAGTGTTGAGACGCCTGCAATCAGGCCCCAGCATTTT
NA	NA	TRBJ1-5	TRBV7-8	CASTLFRGRNQPQHF	TGTGCCAGCACCTTGTTTCGGGGTCGCAATCAGCCCCAGCATTTT
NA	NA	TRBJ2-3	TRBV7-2	CASSKPRGQKSTDTQYF	TGTGCCAGCAGCAAACCTAGAGGCCAGAAAAGCACAGATACGCAGTATTTT
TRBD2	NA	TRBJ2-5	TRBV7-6	CASSEGTSGSPAETQYF	TGTGCCAGCAGCGAAGGGACTAGCGGGAGTCCAGCAGAGACCCAGTACTTC
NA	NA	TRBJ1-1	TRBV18	CASSPGRTGYTEAFF	TGTGCCAGCTCACCAGGAAGAACAGGGTACACTGAAGCTTTCTTT
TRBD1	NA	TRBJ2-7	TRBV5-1	CASRVTGALSYEQYF	TGCGCCAGCAGAGTCACAGGGGCCCTATCCTACGAGCAGTACTTC
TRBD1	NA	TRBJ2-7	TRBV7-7	CASSPTDRSGEQYF	TGTGCCAGCAGCCCTACGGACAGGTCGGGCGAGCAGTACTTC
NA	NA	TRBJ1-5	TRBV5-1	CASSLGGGSNQPQHF	TGCGCCAGCAGCTTGGGGGGAGGAAGCAATCAGCCCCAGCATTTT
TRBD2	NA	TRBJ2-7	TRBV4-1	CASSHFPAGKGLEQYF	TGCGCCAGCAGCCACTTTCCAGCGGGAAAGGGCCTCGAGCAGTACTTC
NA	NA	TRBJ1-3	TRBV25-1	CASSGSGGPSGNTIYF	TGTGCCAGCAGTGGATCCGGGGGCCCCTCTGGAAACACCATATATTTT
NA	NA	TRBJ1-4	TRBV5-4	CASSKDSNEKLFF	TGTGCCAGCAGCAAGGACAGTAATGAAAAACTGTTTTTT
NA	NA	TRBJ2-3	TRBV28	CASSWGLDRRTDTQYF	TGTGCCAGCAGTTGGGGTCTGGACAGACGCACAGATACGCAGTATTTT
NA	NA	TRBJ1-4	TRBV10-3	CAISERENEKLFF	TGTGCCATCAGTGAGAGGGAAAATGAAAAACTGTTTTTT
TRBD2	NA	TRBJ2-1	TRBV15	CATSRGPGLAGNNEQFF	TGTGCCACCAGCAGAGGTCCGGGACTAGCGGGAAACAATGAGCAGTTCTTC
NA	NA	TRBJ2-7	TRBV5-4	CASSLAGGTPAYEQYF	TGTGCCAGCAGCTTGGCCGGGGGGACACCTGCCTACGAGCAGTACTTC
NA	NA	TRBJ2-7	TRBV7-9	CASSSHFTGEQYF	TGTGCCAGCAGCTCCCATTTCACCGGCGAGCAGTACTTC
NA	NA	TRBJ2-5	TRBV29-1	CSVRLDSSGTQYF	TGCAGCGTTCGGTTAGACAGTTCGGGGACCCAGTACTTC
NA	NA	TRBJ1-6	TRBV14	CASSLGANSPLHF	TGTGCCAGCAGCTTGGGCGCCAATTCACCCCTCCACTTT
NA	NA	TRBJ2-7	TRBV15	CATSTDSPYEQYF	TGTGCCACCAGCACGGACAGTCCTTACGAGCAGTACTTC
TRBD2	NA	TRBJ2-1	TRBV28	CASSDGTSRPYNEQFF	TGTGCCAGCAGTGATGGGACTAGCAGACCCTACAATGAGCAGTTCTTC
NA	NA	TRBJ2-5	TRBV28	CASSLLALQETQYF	TGTGCCAGCAGTTTACTAGCGCTTCAAGAGACCCAGTACTTC
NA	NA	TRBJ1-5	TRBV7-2	CASSPSGVGNQPQHF	TGTGCCAGCAGCCCTAGCGGAGTGGGGAATCAGCCCCAGCATTTT
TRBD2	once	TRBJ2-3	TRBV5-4	CASSPGLAGDLRDTQYF	TGTGCCAGCAGCCCTGGACTAGCGGGAGACCTCAGGGATACGCAGTATTTT
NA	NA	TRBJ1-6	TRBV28	CASSPGTYNSPLHF	TGTGCCAGCAGTCCCGGGACTTATAATTCACCCCTCCACTTT
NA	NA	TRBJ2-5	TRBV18	CASSPGLTQETQYF	TGTGCCAGCTCACCAGGGCTGACCCAAGAGACCCAGTACTTC
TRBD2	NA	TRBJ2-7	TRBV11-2	CASRRLAGPYEQYF	TGTGCCAGCAGGAGACTAGCGGGACCCTACGAGCAGTACTTC
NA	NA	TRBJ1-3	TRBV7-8	CASSLLDTIYF	TGTGCCAGCAGCTTACTAGACACCATATATTTT
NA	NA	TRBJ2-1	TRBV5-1	CASSSGLYNEQFF	TGCGCCAGCAGCTCGGGACTTTACAATGAGCAGTTCTTC